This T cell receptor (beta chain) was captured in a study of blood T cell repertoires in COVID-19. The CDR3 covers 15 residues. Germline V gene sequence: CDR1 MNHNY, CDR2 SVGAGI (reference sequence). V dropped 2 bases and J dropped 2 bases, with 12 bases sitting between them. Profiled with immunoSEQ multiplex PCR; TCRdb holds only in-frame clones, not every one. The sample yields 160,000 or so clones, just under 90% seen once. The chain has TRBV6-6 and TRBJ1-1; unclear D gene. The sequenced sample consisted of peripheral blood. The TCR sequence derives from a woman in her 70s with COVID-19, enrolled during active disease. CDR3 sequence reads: CASSYQRALNTEAFF. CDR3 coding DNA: TGTGCCAGCAGTTACCAACGAGCTTTAAACACTGAAGCTTTCTTT.